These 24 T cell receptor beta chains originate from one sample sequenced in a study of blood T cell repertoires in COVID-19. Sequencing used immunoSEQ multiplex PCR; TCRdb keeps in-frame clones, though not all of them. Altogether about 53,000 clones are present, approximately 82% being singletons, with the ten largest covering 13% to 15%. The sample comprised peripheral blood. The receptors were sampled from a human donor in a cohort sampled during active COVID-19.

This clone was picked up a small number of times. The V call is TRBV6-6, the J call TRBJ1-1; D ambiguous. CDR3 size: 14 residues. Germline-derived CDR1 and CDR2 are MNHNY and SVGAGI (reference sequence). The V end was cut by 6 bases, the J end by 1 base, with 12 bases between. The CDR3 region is CASSQAGENTEAFF. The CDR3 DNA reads TGTGCCAGCAGCCAGGCCGGGGAGAACACTGAAGCTTTCTTT.

CDR3: CATSRDKRGTQYF. CDR3 in DNA: TGTGCCACCAGCAGAGATAAGCGGGGTACGCAGTATTTT. This rearrangement joins TRBV15 to TRBJ2-3, with 7 positions matching TRBD2. CDR3 length equals 13 residues. J was trimmed by 8 bases and V by 0 bases; bases with no gene match: 2. Germline CDR1 reads LNHNV; CDR2 reads YYDKDF (reference sequence). The whole variable domain, filled in from reference TRBV15 and TRBJ2-3, reads DAMVIQNPRYQVTQFGKPVTLSCSQTLNHNVMYWYQQKSSQAPKLLFHYYDKDFNNEADTPDNFQSRRPNTSFCFLDIRSPGLGDTAMYLCATSRDKRGTQYFGPGTRLTVL.

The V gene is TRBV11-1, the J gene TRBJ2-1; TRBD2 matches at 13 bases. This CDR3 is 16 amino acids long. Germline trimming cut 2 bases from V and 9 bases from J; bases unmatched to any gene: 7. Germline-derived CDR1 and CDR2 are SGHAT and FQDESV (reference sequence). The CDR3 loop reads CASSLYETSGRSEQFF. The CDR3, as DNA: TGTGCCAGCAGCTTATACGAGACTAGCGGGAGGTCTGAGCAGTTCTTC.

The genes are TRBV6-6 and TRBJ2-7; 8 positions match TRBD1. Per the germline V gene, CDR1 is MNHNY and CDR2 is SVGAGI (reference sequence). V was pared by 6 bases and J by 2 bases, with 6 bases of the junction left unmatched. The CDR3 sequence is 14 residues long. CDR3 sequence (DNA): TGTGCCAGCAGAAACCCGGGACAGGCCTACGAGCAGTACTTC. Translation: CASRNPGQAYEQYF.

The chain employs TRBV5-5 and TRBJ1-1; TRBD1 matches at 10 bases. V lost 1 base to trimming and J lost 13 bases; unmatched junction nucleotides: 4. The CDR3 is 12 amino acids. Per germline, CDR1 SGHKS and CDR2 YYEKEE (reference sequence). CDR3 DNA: TGTGCCAGCAGCTTGATCGACAGGGGGCGTTTCTTT. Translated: CASSLIDRGRFF.

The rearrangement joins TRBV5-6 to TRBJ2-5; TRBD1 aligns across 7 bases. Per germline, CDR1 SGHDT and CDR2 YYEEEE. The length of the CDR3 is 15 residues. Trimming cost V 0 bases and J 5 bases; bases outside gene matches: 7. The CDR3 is CASSLVRQGWETQYF. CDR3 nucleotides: TGTGCCAGCAGCTTGGTACGACAGGGTTGGGAGACCCAGTACTTC.

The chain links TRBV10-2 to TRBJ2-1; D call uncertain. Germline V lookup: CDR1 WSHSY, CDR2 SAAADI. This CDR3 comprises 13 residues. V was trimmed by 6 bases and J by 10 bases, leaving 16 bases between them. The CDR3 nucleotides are TGCGCCAGCAGGACACCCCCGATGTGGGAGCAGTTCTTC. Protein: CASRTPPMWEQFF.

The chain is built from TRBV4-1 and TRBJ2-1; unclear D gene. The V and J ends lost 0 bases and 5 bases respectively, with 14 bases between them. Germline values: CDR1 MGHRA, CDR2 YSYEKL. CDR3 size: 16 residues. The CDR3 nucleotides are TGCGCCAGCAGCCAAGAAGTTACACGACTGAACAATGAGCAGTTCTTC. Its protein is CASSQEVTRLNNEQFF.

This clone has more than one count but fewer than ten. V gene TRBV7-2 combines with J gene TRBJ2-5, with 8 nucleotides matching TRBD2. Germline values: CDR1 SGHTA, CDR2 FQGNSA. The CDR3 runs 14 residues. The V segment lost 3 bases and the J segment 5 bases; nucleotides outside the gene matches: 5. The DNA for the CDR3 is TGTGCCAGCAGCTTGCTCGGGGGGGCGGAGACCCAGTACTTC. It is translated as CASSLLGGAETQYF.

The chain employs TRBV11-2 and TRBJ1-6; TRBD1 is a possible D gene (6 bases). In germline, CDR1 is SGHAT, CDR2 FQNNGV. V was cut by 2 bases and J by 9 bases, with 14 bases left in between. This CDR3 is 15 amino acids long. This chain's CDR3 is CASSLLGGRGSPLHF. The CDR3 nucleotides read TGTGCCAGCAGCTTATTAGGTGGCAGGGGTTCACCCCTCCACTTT.

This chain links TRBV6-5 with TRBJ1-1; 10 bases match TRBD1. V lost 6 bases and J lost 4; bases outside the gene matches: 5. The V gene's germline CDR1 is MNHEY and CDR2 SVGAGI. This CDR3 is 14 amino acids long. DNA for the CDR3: TGTGCCAGCAGCCCCGACAGGGGGCCCACTGAAGCTTTCTTT. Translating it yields CASSPDRGPTEAFF.

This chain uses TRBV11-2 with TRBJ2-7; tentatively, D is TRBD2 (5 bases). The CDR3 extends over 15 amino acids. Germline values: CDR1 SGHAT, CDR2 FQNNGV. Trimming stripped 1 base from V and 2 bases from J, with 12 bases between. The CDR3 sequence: CASSLVLGGTYEQYF. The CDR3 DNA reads TGTGCCAGCAGCTTAGTCTTAGGAGGCACCTACGAGCAGTACTTC.

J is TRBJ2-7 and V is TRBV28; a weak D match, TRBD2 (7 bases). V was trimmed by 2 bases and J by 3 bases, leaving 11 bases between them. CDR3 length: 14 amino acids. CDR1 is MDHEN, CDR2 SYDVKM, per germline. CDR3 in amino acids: CASSLGGAGYEQYF. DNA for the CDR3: TGTGCCAGCAGTTTAGGGGGGGCAGGCTACGAGCAGTACTTC.

The CDR3 reads CASSDYRTSGDRSYEQYF. The CDR3 DNA reads as TGTGCCAGCAGTGATTATCGGACTAGCGGGGACCGCTCCTACGAGCAGTACTTC. This rearrangement joins TRBV2 to TRBJ2-7; 12 bases match TRBD2. This CDR3 has 18 residues. Germline values: CDR1 SNHLY, CDR2 FYNNEI. The J segment lost 0 bases and the V segment lost 3 bases, leaving 9 bases of the junction unmatched.

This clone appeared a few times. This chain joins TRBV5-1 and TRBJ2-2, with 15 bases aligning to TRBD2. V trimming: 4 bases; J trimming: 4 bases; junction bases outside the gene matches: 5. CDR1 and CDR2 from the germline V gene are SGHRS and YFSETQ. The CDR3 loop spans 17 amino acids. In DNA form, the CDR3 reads TGCGCCAGCAGCAGATGGACTAGCGGGAGGGCCACCGGGGAGCTGTTTTTT. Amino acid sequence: CASSRWTSGRATGELFF.

The CDR3 loop reads CATSRDRGNGNTIYF. The CDR3 coding sequence is TGTGCCACCAGCAGAGACAGGGGGAATGGAAACACCATATATTTT. The rearrangement links TRBV15 to TRBJ1-3, with 7 bases identical to TRBD1. The CDR3 loop spans 15 amino acids. The germline V gene has CDR1 LNHNV and CDR2 YYDKDF (reference sequence). V shed 0 bases, J shed 3 bases, and the junction held 2 bases outside the gene matches. Full variable domain (outside the CDR3, taken from reference TRBV15 and TRBJ1-3): DAMVIQNPRYQVTQFGKPVTLSCSQTLNHNVMYWYQQKSSQAPKLLFHYYDKDFNNEADTPDNFQSRRPNTSFCFLDIRSPGLGDTAMYLCATSRDRGNGNTIYFGEGSWLTVV.

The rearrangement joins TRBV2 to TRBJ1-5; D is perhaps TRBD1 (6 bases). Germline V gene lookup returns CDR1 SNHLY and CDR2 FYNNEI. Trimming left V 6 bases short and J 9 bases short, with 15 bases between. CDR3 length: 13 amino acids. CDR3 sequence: CASREQGWGPQHF. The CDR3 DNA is TGTGCCAGCAGAGAACAGGGCTGGGGGCCCCAGCATTTT.

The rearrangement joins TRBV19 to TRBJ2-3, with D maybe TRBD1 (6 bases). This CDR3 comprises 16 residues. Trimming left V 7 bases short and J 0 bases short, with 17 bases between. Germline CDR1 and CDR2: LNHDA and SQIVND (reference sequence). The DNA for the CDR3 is TGTGCCAGTAAAAACGTAGGGGGAATAAGCACAGATACGCAGTATTTT. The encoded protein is CASKNVGGISTDTQYF.

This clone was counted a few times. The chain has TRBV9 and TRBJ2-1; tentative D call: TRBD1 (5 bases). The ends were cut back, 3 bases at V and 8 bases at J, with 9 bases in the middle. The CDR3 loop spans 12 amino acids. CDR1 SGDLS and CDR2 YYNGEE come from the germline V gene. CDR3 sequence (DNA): TGTGCCAGCAGCGAGGGGCGGTATGAGCAGTTCTTC. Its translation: CASSEGRYEQFF.

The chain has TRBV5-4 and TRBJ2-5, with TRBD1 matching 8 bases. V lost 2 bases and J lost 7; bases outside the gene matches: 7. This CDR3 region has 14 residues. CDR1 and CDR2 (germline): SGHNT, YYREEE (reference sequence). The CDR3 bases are TGTGCCAGCAGCTTCGGACAGGGCAGAGGGACCCAGTACTTC. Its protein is CASSFGQGRGTQYF.

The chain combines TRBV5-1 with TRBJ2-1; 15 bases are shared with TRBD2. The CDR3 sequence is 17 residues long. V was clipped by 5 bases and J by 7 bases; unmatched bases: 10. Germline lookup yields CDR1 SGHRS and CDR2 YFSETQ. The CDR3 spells CASRWTSGGVQMNEQFF. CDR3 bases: TGCGCCAGCAGATGGACTAGCGGGGGGGTCCAGATGAATGAGCAGTTCTTC. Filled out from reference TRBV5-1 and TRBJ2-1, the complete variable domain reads KAGVTQTPRYLIKTRGQQVTLSCSPISGHRSVSWYQQTPGQGLQFLFEYFSETQRNKGNFPGRFSGRQFSNSRSEMNVSTLELGDSALYLCASRWTSGGVQMNEQFFGPGTRLTVL.

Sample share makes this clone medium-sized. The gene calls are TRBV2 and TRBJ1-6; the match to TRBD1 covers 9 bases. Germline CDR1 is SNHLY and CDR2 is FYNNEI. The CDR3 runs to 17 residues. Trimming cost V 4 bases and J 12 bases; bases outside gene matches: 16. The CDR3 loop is CASSVGRLPGQGLPLHF. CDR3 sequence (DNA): TGTGCCAGCAGTGTAGGCCGACTTCCGGGACAGGGACTACCCCTCCACTTT.

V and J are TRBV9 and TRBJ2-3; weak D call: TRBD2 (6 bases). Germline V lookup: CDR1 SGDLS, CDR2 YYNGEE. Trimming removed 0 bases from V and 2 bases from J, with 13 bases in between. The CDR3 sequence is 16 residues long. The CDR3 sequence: CASSVAAGSFTDTQYF. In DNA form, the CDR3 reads TGTGCCAGCAGCGTAGCTGCGGGGTCCTTCACAGATACGCAGTATTTT.

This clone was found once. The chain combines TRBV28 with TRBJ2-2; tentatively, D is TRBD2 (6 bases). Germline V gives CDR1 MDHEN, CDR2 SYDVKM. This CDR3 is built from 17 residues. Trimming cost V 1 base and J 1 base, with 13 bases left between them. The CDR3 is CASSLYLNGRNTGELFF. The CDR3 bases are TGTGCCAGCAGTTTATATCTAAACGGGAGGAACACCGGGGAGCTGTTTTTT. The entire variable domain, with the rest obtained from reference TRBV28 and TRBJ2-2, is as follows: DVKVTQSSRYLVKRTGEKVFLECVQDMDHENMFWYRQDPGLGLRLIYFSYDVKMKEKGDIPEGYSVSREKKERFSLILESASTNQTSMYLCASSLYLNGRNTGELFFGEGSRLTVL.